The 5 T cell receptor beta chains presented below share a single source sample, sequenced in a study of CD8 T cells in ankylosing spondylitis (dated 2017 in TCRdb). Library method: 5' RACE. The sequencer was an Illumina MiSeq. TCRdb took the public reads, trimmed them with fastp at Q25, ran MiXCR for clone calling and kept in-frame beta chains. Each entry merges the rows of one CDR3 protein and shows their most common DNA and genes. Present in this sample are about 23,000 distinct CDR3 sequences, about a sixth of which were seen just once. The leading ten clones occupy around 27% of the sample. Sequencing used blood. These receptors were collected from a male donor with ankylosing spondylitis or in good health (not recorded which).

This clonotype was seen repeatedly, ten times or more. This sequence joins TRBV25-1 and TRBJ1-2; D call uncertain. Per the germline V gene, CDR1 is MGHDK and CDR2 is SYGVNS. There are 12 residues in the CDR3. The ends were cut back, 6 bases at V and 7 bases at J, with 12 bases in the middle. Written as DNA, the CDR3 is TGTGCCAGCAGAGATCAGGAGTTTGGCTACACCTTC. This sequence encodes CASRDQEFGYTF.

The V and J genes are TRBV28 and TRBJ1-4; 7 bases fit TRBD1. Germline trimming cut 7 bases from V and 7 bases from J; bases unmatched to any gene: 12. The CDR3 covers 15 residues. Germline CDR1 MDHEN, CDR2 SYDVKM. The CDR3 coding sequence is TGTGCCAGCATTGAGGCAGGGGGAGGGGGTGAAAAACTGTTTTTT. It yields the protein CASIEAGGGGEKLFF.

This clonotype has ten or more counts. This chain connects TRBV20-1 to TRBJ2-1; D is undetermined. The germline V and J ends were trimmed by 5 bases and 9 bases, with 20 bases remaining between them. The germline gives CDR1 DFQATT, CDR2 SNEGSKA (reference sequence). The CDR3 is 14 amino acids. The chain's CDR3 is CSAQAHPERSEQFF. CDR3 in DNA: TGCAGTGCTCAAGCCCACCCCGAAAGGAGTGAGCAGTTCTTC.

V and J are TRBV27 and TRBJ2-2, with D unclear. Germline V gene lookup returns CDR1 MNHEY and CDR2 SMNVEV (reference sequence). The CDR3 covers 14 residues. Between the trimmed V and J ends, which lost 5 bases and 2 bases, there was a span of 9 bases. The CDR3: CASSLNRNTGELFF. CDR3 nucleotide sequence: TGTGCCAGCAGTCTAAACAGAAACACCGGGGAGCTGTTTTTT.

The J gene is TRBJ2-7, the V gene TRBV20-1; D is undetermined. The CDR3 length is 12 residues. The ends were cut back, 5 bases at V and 3 bases at J, with 11 bases in the middle. The germline V gene has CDR1 DFQATT and CDR2 SNEGSKA (reference sequence). CDR3 residues: CSAGPQSYEQYV. The CDR3 DNA reads as TGCAGTGCTGGTCCGCAGAGCTACGAGCAGTACGTC.